This T cell receptor (beta chain) was observed in a study of T cell responses to AZD1222 COVID-19 vaccine. Findings and caveats of the study: Only six people who got AZD1222 tested seropositive at baseline. Spike-specific TCRs gained breadth and depth after people received two AZD1222 doses. There were mostly white British donors and more females than males, and clonal diversity was possibly underestimated.

Points on this clone: Its cognate antigen is unknown.

The CDR3 has 17 amino acids. Germline CDR1 LNHDA, CDR2 SQIVND (reference sequence). V lost 3 bases and J lost 4, with 18 bases in between. The method was immunoSEQ multiplex PCR; TCRdb's version includes in-frame clones alone and lacks a portion of them. The sample holds 140,000 or so clones; around 94% are singletons and the top ten take approximately 12%. V is TRBV19 and J is TRBJ2-2; TRBD1 is a possible D gene (6 bases). The input for sequencing was peripheral blood, taken after recovery from COVID-19. This sequence was found in an adult who had recovered from COVID-19. DNA for the CDR3: TGTGCCAGTAGTATCAGGGGCCGGCTAGGGGGCACCGGGGAGCTGTTTTTT. Its protein product is CASSIRGRLGGTGELFF.